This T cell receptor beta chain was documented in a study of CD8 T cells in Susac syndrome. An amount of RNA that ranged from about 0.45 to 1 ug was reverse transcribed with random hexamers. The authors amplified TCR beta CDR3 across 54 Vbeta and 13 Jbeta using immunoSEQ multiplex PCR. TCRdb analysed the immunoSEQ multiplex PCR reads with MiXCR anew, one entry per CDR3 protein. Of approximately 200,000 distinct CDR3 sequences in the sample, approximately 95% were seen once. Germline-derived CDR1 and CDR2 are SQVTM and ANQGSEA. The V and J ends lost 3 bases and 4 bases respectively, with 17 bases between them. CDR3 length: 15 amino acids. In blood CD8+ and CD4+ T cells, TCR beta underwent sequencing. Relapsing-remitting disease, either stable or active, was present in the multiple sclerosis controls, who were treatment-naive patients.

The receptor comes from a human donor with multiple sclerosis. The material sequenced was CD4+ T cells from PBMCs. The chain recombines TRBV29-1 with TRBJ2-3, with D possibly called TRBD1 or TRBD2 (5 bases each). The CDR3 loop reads CSVDGPRGRPDTQYF. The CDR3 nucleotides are TGCAGCGTTGACGGGCCTCGGGGCAGGCCAGATACGCAGTATTTT.